This entry lists 27 T cell receptor beta chains sequenced from one sample in a study of shared clonotypes between healthy human individuals. TCRdb keeps only in-frame clones here, not all; method: immunoSEQ multiplex PCR. The sample lists more than 400,000 clones, about 78% occurring once. The sample taken for sequencing was PBMCs. The source of these receptors is a woman in her thirties or forties in good health. Some clones in this sample may be carry-over from other donors' samples.

This sequence joins TRBV28 and TRBJ1-4; D possibly corresponds to TRBD1 (5 bases). Trimming took 3 bases from V and 8 from J, leaving 10 bases between them. Germline assignment: CDR1 MDHEN and CDR2 SYDVKM. The length of the CDR3 is 13 residues. The CDR3 loop reads CASSFGAEEKLFF. The CDR3 nucleotides read TGTGCCAGCAGTTTTGGGGCTGAGGAAAAACTGTTTTTT.

The J gene is TRBJ2-1, the V gene TRBV19, with TRBD2 identical over 8 bases. The CDR3 runs 15 residues. After removal of 5 bases from V and 3 bases from J, the junction contained 6 bases not matched to a gene. From germline, CDR1 is LNHDA and CDR2 SQIVND (reference sequence). The CDR3 DNA reads TGTGCCAGTAGTCGCGGCGGGAGGATCTACAATGAGCAGTTCTTC. Its translation: CASSRGGRIYNEQFF. Complete variable domain (other parts from reference TRBV19 and TRBJ2-1): DGGITQSPKYLFRKEGQNVTLSCEQNLNHDAMYWYRQDPGQGLRLIYYSQIVNDFQKGDIAEGYSVSREKKESFPLTVTSAQKNPTAFYLCASSRGGRIYNEQFFGPGTRLTVL.

The gene calls are TRBV5-4 and TRBJ1-2, with 7 nucleotides matching TRBD1. This CDR3 region has 15 residues. CDR1 and CDR2 from the germline V gene are SGHNT and YYREEE (reference sequence). V shed 4 bases and J 7 bases; nucleotides not matched to a gene: 13. DNA for the CDR3: TGTGCCAGCAGCGCCGCTATAGGGGGCACCGTTGGCTACACCTTC. It specifies CASSAAIGGTVGYTF.

CDR3 DNA: TGCGCCAGCAGTCCCCGGGACACCGAAGCCAAAAACATTCAGTACTTC. It specifies CASSPRDTEAKNIQYF. This chain uses TRBV5-1 with TRBJ2-4; the D gene is possibly TRBD1 (6 bases). Deletions cut 5 bases from V and 0 bases from J, with 15 bases between. Germline loops: CDR1 SGHRS, CDR2 YFSETQ. CDR3 length: 16 residues. The whole variable domain, remainder taken from reference TRBV5-1 and TRBJ2-4, is KAGVTQTPRYLIKTRGQQVTLSCSPISGHRSVSWYQQTPGQGLQFLFEYFSETQRNKGNFPGRFSGRQFSNSRSEMNVSTLELGDSALYLCASSPRDTEAKNIQYFGAGTRLSVL.

The chain recombines TRBV5-1 with TRBJ2-1, with 8 bases that match TRBD2. The CDR3 length is 16 residues. V dropped 2 bases and J dropped 7; count of bases not matched to a gene: 11. In germline, CDR1 is SGHRS, CDR2 YFSETQ. This CDR3 is CASSLFGGLGVNEQFF. DNA of the CDR3: TGCGCCAGCAGCTTATTCGGGGGACTAGGGGTTAATGAGCAGTTCTTC.

The chain recombines TRBV7-3 with TRBJ1-1; 7 bases fit TRBD1. Germline V gene sequence: CDR1 SGHTA, CDR2 FQGTGA. CDR3 length: 13 amino acids. The J segment lost 3 bases and the V segment lost 5 bases, leaving 3 bases of the junction unmatched. Here the CDR3 DNA reads TGTGCCAGCAGCCGGACAGGCGACACTGAAGCTTTCTTT. As protein: CASSRTGDTEAFF.

The chain employs TRBV18 and TRBJ1-1; no definite D call. This CDR3 is built from 12 residues. Germline lookup yields CDR1 KGHSH and CDR2 LQKENI. Trimming took off 5 bases at V and 4 bases at J, with 8 bases between the two ends. The CDR3 DNA is TGTGCCAGCTCAAGGGTCGGCACTGAAGCTTTCTTT. This gives the protein CASSRVGTEAFF.

The chain has TRBV6-1 and TRBJ2-7; D is possibly TRBD2 (5 bases). Germline loops: CDR1 MNHNS, CDR2 SASEGT. Between the trimmed V and J ends, which lost 1 base and 1 base, there was a span of 8 bases. CDR3 length: 14 amino acids. CDR3 protein: CASSEGWESYEQYF. CDR3 sequence (DNA): TGTGCCAGCAGTGAAGGGTGGGAGTCCTACGAGCAGTACTTC.

The chain combines TRBV9 with TRBJ1-1; D may be TRBD1 (5 bases). The CDR3 spans 15 residues. Looked up from germline, CDR1 is SGDLS and CDR2 is YYNGEE. The V and J ends lost 3 bases and 1 base respectively, with 13 bases between them. Written as DNA, the CDR3 is TGTGCCAGCAGCGGCAGGGAGGGTCCGAACACTGAAGCTTTCTTT. It encodes CASSGREGPNTEAFF.

Turning to this clone: Relative to the germline gene, one junction end is altered; a read error may explain this. The J gene is TRBJ2-7, the V gene TRBV11-2, with D perhaps TRBD2 (5 bases). Germline V gene lookup returns CDR1 SGHAT and CDR2 FQNNGV. The CDR3 has 14 amino acids. This CDR3 is CASSLDSSSDEQYF. The DNA for the CDR3 is TGTGCCAGCAGCTTAGATTCTAGCTCCGACGAGCAGTACTTC.

This clone was detected a few times. This chain connects TRBV6-1 to TRBJ2-7; D is possibly TRBD2 (5 bases). The V gene lost 8 bases and the J gene lost 4 bases, with 15 bases spanning the gap. The germline V gene has CDR1 MNHNS and CDR2 SASEGT. This CDR3 spans 13 amino acids. The CDR3, as DNA: TGTGCCAGCTCCGGAGGTAGCAAGTACGAGCAGTACTTC. It specifies CASSGGSKYEQYF.

The V and J genes are TRBV27 and TRBJ2-1; the match to TRBD2 covers 9 bases. This CDR3 has 14 residues. Unmatched junction bases numbered 5, after V lost 2 bases and J lost 9 bases. The germline CDR1 and CDR2 sequences are MNHEY and SMNVEV (reference sequence). The CDR3 DNA sequence: TGTGCCAGCAGTTTAGCGGGAGGGCCTGCTGAGCAGTTCTTC. The encoded protein is CASSLAGGPAEQFF.

This clone was recorded once. The chain couples TRBV27 to TRBJ2-7, with TRBD2 matching 11 bases. This CDR3 region has 22 residues. V lost 4 bases and J lost 4; bases outside the gene matches: 27. The germline CDR1 and CDR2 sequences are MNHEY and SMNVEV (reference sequence). The CDR3 sequence: CASSSLGVVNTSGRSLGYEQYF. In DNA form, the CDR3 reads TGTGCCAGCAGTTCCCTTGGCGTAGTGAACACTAGCGGGAGATCCTTGGGATACGAGCAGTACTTC.

The genes are TRBV30 and TRBJ2-5, with a possible D match to TRBD1 (5 bases). The J call may be wrong; the DNA end is better matched by TRBJ2-7. The CDR3 consists of 11 residues. Germline V gene data show CDR1 as GTSNPN and CDR2 as SVGIG (reference sequence). In DNA, the CDR3 is TGTGCCTGGAGTCGCAGGGACGAGCAGTACTTC. It specifies CAWSRRDEQYF.

In this sample, this clone turned up once. CDR3 coding DNA: TGCGCCAGCAGTGAAGTCGGGGACTACAACGAGCAGTACTTC. This sequence encodes CASSEVGDYNEQYF. The chain has TRBV10-2 and TRBJ2-7, with TRBD2 matching over 7 bases. The CDR3 totals 14 residues. CDR1 is WSHSY and CDR2 is SAAADI in the germline V gene. V lost 3 bases, J lost 5 bases, and 7 bases stayed unmatched.

The gene calls are TRBV19 and TRBJ2-5; D is perhaps TRBD1 (10 bases). In germline, CDR1 is LNHDA, CDR2 SQIVND (reference sequence). The CDR3 covers 20 residues. V dropped 4 bases and J dropped 3 bases, with 30 bases sitting between them. In nucleotides, the CDR3 is TGTGCCAGTAGTAGACAGGGGGCGCGACCTAGCGGGAACCTAAAAGAGACCCAGTACTTC. This codes for CASSRQGARPSGNLKETQYF.

This clone is a singleton in its sample. The rearrangement links TRBV7-2 to TRBJ2-2; 9 bases fit TRBD2. CDR1 is SGHTA, CDR2 FQGNSA, per germline. The CDR3 extends over 14 amino acids. Trimming removed 5 bases from V and 6 bases from J; junction bases left unmatched: 4. This CDR3 reads CASSPVAGAGELFF. The CDR3 DNA is TGTGCCAGCAGCCCAGTAGCGGGAGCCGGGGAGCTGTTTTTT.

The gene calls are TRBV19 and TRBJ2-3; D not certain. Between the trimmed V and J ends, which lost 3 bases and 0 bases, there was a span of 7 bases. Per germline, CDR1 LNHDA and CDR2 SQIVND (reference sequence). The CDR3 is 14 amino acids. CDR3 residues: CASSIRASTDTQYF. The CDR3 nucleotides read TGTGCCAGTAGTATCCGGGCTAGCACAGATACGCAGTATTTT.

This sequence joins TRBV5-8 and TRBJ1-5; D is possibly TRBD1 (5 bases). CDR1 and CDR2 from the germline V gene are SGHTS and YDEGEE. The V end lost 4 bases, the J end lost 1 base, and 15 bases lay between the germline ends. The CDR3 consists of 16 residues. The CDR3 loop reads CASSRQERGSNQPQHF. CDR3 DNA: TGTGCCAGCAGCCGCCAGGAGAGGGGAAGCAATCAGCCCCAGCATTTT.

The CDR3 sequence is CASSRGGLAATYEQYF. The CDR3 bases are TGTGCCAGCAGCCGCGGGGGACTAGCGGCAACCTACGAGCAGTACTTC. This chain joins TRBV4-2 and TRBJ2-7, with TRBD2 matching over 11 bases. V was clipped by 4 bases and J by 2 bases; unmatched bases: 7. Germline CDR1 LGHNA, CDR2 YNFKEQ. CDR3 size: 16 residues.

CDR3 coding DNA: TGTGCCAGCAGTTTCGGTGGGCTAGCGGGAGAAAACATTCAGTACTTC. This codes for CASSFGGLAGENIQYF. The rearrangement uses TRBV28 and TRBJ2-4; TRBD2 matches 10 bases. The CDR3 extends over 16 amino acids. CDR1 and CDR2 from the germline V gene are MDHEN and SYDVKM. The V and J ends lost 3 bases and 5 bases, in that order; junction bases with no gene match: 7. Supplemented by reference TRBV28 and TRBJ2-4, the full variable domain reads DVKVTQSSRYLVKRTGEKVFLECVQDMDHENMFWYRQDPGLGLRLIYFSYDVKMKEKGDIPEGYSVSREKKERFSLILESASTNQTSMYLCASSFGGLAGENIQYFGAGTRLSVL.

The chain combines TRBV6-5 with TRBJ2-7, with a weak D call TRBD1 (6 bases). Germline V lookup: CDR1 MNHEY, CDR2 SVGAGI. CDR3 size: 14 residues. The V end was cut by 5 bases, the J end by 3 bases, with 14 bases between. CDR3 region: CASSRTGKFYEQYF. CDR3 DNA sequence: TGTGCCAGCAGTAGAACAGGGAAGTTCTACGAGCAGTACTTC.

This rearrangement joins TRBV7-9 to TRBJ2-7; 11 positions agree with TRBD1. The V and J ends lost 4 bases and 1 base, in that order; junction bases with no gene match: 6. Per germline, CDR1 SEHNR and CDR2 FQNEAQ (reference sequence). This CDR3 is 16 amino acids long. The CDR3 protein is CASSSTGTGGSYEQYF. CDR3 nucleotides: TGTGCCAGCAGCTCAACCGGGACAGGGGGTTCCTACGAGCAGTACTTC.

The chain carries TRBV30 and TRBJ2-1; TRBD2 matches 7 bases. The CDR3 sequence is 13 residues long. Germline V gene lookup returns CDR1 GTSNPN and CDR2 SVGIG (reference sequence). CDR3 amino acids: CARGGLDLNEQFF. The CDR3 DNA sequence: TGTGCTCGAGGCGGACTAGACCTTAATGAGCAGTTCTTC.

The V and J genes are TRBV19 and TRBJ2-1, with D possibly matching TRBD1 (5 bases). This CDR3 region has 12 residues. Looked up from germline, CDR1 is LNHDA and CDR2 is SQIVND (reference sequence). Trimming took off 3 bases at V and 8 bases at J, with 8 bases between the two ends. CDR3 amino acids: CASSMLGDEQFF. As DNA, the CDR3 is TGTGCCAGTAGTATGCTAGGGGATGAGCAGTTCTTC.

The V gene is TRBV6-6, the J gene TRBJ1-4; possible D gene TRBD1, 6 bases. V lost 8 bases and J 8 bases, leaving 15 bases between the germline ends. CDR3 size: 13 residues. The V gene's germline CDR1 is MNHNY and CDR2 SVGAGI (reference sequence). This CDR3 is CASSTTGREKLFF. The CDR3 nucleotides read TGTGCCAGCTCCACCACAGGGAGAGAAAAACTGTTTTTT.

This chain joins TRBV27 and TRBJ2-2, with 9 bases lining up with TRBD1. The CDR3 has 16 residues. Germline CDR1 and CDR2: MNHEY and SMNVEV (reference sequence). V was pared by 7 bases and J by 4 bases, with 10 bases of the junction left unmatched. The CDR3 nucleotides read TGTGCCAGCACCAGTCCGGGACAGGGTGGCACCGGGGAGCTGTTTTTT. Translated, it gives CASTSPGQGGTGELFF.